The rows below give T cell receptor beta chains drawn from one sample of a study of cytomegalovirus exposure and HLA in healthy donors. Profiling relied on immunoSEQ multiplex PCR, and the TCRdb table lists in-frame clones only, not all of them. The sample consists of about 120,000 clones, approximately 87% of them appearing once. The specimen was PBMCs. Every receptor here comes from a woman aged 18-29 years in good health and CMV-seropositive. The CDR3 runs from the conserved cysteine through the conserved F or W. Fields, in order: J gene, clone size, D gene, V gene, CDR3 protein, CDR3 DNA. The D gene is left open where the match is weak. Size is omitted from some rows. Given values are once, few, many or a class for expanded clones.

j_call: TRBJ1-1
clone_size: NA
d_call: NA
v_call: TRBV5-6
cdr3_aa: CASTQGGRAEAFF
cdr3_nt: TGTGCCAGCACCCAGGGTGGAAGAGCTGAAGCTTTCTTT

j_call: TRBJ1-1
clone_size: NA
d_call: NA
v_call: TRBV18
cdr3_aa: CASSPTDSRGAFF
cdr3_nt: TGTGCCAGCTCACCGACGGACAGCCGCGGAGCTTTCTTT

j_call: TRBJ1-3
clone_size: NA
d_call: NA
v_call: TRBV21-1
cdr3_aa: CASSKATVAGNTIYF
cdr3_nt: TGTGCCAGCAGCAAAGCAACAGTCGCTGGAAACACCATATATTTT

j_call: TRBJ2-6
clone_size: few
d_call: NA
v_call: TRBV7-6
cdr3_aa: CASSMVARSGANVLTF
cdr3_nt: TGTGCCAGCAGCATGGTGGCCCGCTCTGGGGCCAACGTCCTGACTTTC

j_call: TRBJ2-7
clone_size: NA
d_call: NA
v_call: TRBV10-2
cdr3_aa: CASSEIGGGGYEQYF
cdr3_nt: TGCGCCAGCAGTGAGATCGGGGGAGGGGGGTACGAGCAGTACTTC

j_call: TRBJ2-1
clone_size: NA
d_call: TRBD1
v_call: TRBV19
cdr3_aa: CASSLGQGFNEQFF
cdr3_nt: TGTGCCAGTAGTCTGGGACAGGGATTTAATGAGCAGTTCTTC

j_call: TRBJ2-5
clone_size: NA
d_call: TRBD1
v_call: TRBV2
cdr3_aa: CASLRDRVDWGQETQYF
cdr3_nt: TGTGCCAGCCTCCGGGACAGGGTCGATTGGGGCCAAGAGACCCAGTACTTC

j_call: TRBJ2-1
clone_size: NA
d_call: NA
v_call: TRBV5-5
cdr3_aa: CASSPGTFSGEQFF
cdr3_nt: TGTGCCAGCAGCCCGGGGACTTTTTCGGGGGAGCAGTTCTTC

j_call: TRBJ1-5
clone_size: few
d_call: TRBD1
v_call: TRBV19
cdr3_aa: CASSTPRDRARQPQHF
cdr3_nt: TGTGCCAGTAGTACTCCCCGCGACAGGGCTCGCCAGCCCCAGCATTTT

j_call: TRBJ1-1
clone_size: NA
d_call: NA
v_call: TRBV5-6
cdr3_aa: CASSWPSGDTEAFF
cdr3_nt: TGTGCCAGCAGTTGGCCGTCGGGGGACACTGAAGCTTTCTTT

j_call: TRBJ2-3
clone_size: NA
d_call: NA
v_call: TRBV13
cdr3_aa: CASSRPGGTDTQYF
cdr3_nt: TGTGCCAGCAGCCGTCCGGGTGGGACAGATACGCAGTATTTT

j_call: TRBJ1-2
clone_size: NA
d_call: TRBD1
v_call: TRBV11-2
cdr3_aa: CASSQQGPRLYTF
cdr3_nt: TGTGCCAGCAGTCAACAGGGGCCAAGGTTGTACACCTTC

j_call: TRBJ2-2
clone_size: NA
d_call: TRBD1
v_call: TRBV5-1
cdr3_aa: CASSLGTGLTGELFF
cdr3_nt: TGCGCCAGCAGCTTGGGGACAGGGCTCACCGGGGAGCTGTTTTTT

j_call: TRBJ1-5
clone_size: NA
d_call: TRBD1
v_call: TRBV5-1
cdr3_aa: CASSPGQGHQPQHF
cdr3_nt: TGCGCCAGCAGCCCCGGACAGGGGCATCAGCCCCAGCATTTT

j_call: TRBJ2-3
clone_size: once
d_call: NA
v_call: TRBV30
cdr3_aa: CAWSQGDTQYF
cdr3_nt: TGTGCCTGGAGTCAGGGAGATACGCAGTATTTT

j_call: TRBJ1-3
clone_size: NA
d_call: TRBD1
v_call: TRBV29-1
cdr3_aa: CSVRAGTGSGNTIYF
cdr3_nt: TGCAGCGTGAGGGCCGGGACAGGTTCGGGAAACACCATATATTTT

j_call: TRBJ1-2
clone_size: NA
d_call: NA
v_call: TRBV2
cdr3_aa: CASSGTQGYGYTF
cdr3_nt: TGTGCCAGCAGTGGTACCCAGGGCTATGGCTACACCTTC

j_call: TRBJ1-2
clone_size: NA
d_call: NA
v_call: TRBV5-6
cdr3_aa: CASSSSPGDGYTF
cdr3_nt: TGTGCCAGCAGCTCGTCACCAGGGGATGGCTACACCTTC

j_call: TRBJ2-6
clone_size: once
d_call: NA
v_call: TRBV11-3
cdr3_aa: CASSLDTRAGANVLTF
cdr3_nt: TGTGCCAGCAGCTTAGATACGCGAGCTGGGGCCAACGTCCTGACTTTC

j_call: TRBJ1-1
clone_size: NA
d_call: TRBD1
v_call: TRBV5-8
cdr3_aa: CASSLGTGSFMNTEAFF
cdr3_nt: TGTGCCAGCAGCTTGGGGACAGGGAGTTTTATGAACACTGAAGCTTTCTTT

j_call: TRBJ1-1
clone_size: once
d_call: TRBD1
v_call: TRBV5-4
cdr3_aa: CASSSGTGNTEAFF
cdr3_nt: TGTGCCAGCAGCTCCGGGACAGGGAACACTGAAGCTTTCTTT

j_call: TRBJ1-2
clone_size: NA
d_call: TRBD1
v_call: TRBV10-3
cdr3_aa: CAISEQGTTYGYTF
cdr3_nt: TGTGCCATCAGTGAACAGGGGACAACCTATGGCTACACCTTC

j_call: TRBJ2-2
clone_size: NA
d_call: TRBD1
v_call: TRBV5-1
cdr3_aa: CASSSQGTGELFF
cdr3_nt: TGCGCCAGCAGCTCACAGGGGACCGGGGAGCTGTTTTTT

j_call: TRBJ2-1
clone_size: NA
d_call: TRBD1
v_call: TRBV5-1
cdr3_aa: CASSLGQASSWSISYNEQFF
cdr3_nt: TGCGCCAGCAGCCTCGGACAGGCGAGCTCCTGGTCAATCTCCTACAATGAGCAGTTCTTC

j_call: TRBJ2-2
clone_size: NA
d_call: NA
v_call: TRBV15
cdr3_aa: CATSRDYGLAATGELFF
cdr3_nt: TGTGCCACCAGCAGAGATTACGGGCTAGCAGCCACCGGGGAGCTGTTTTTT

j_call: TRBJ2-1
clone_size: NA
d_call: NA
v_call: TRBV7-8
cdr3_aa: CASSLVTKGNPEQFF
cdr3_nt: TGTGCCAGCAGCTTAGTGACGAAGGGGAACCCTGAGCAGTTCTTC

j_call: TRBJ1-1
clone_size: NA
d_call: NA
v_call: TRBV10-3
cdr3_aa: CAISESPGISEAFF
cdr3_nt: TGTGCCATCAGTGAGTCGCCGGGGATTTCTGAAGCTTTCTTT

j_call: TRBJ2-7
clone_size: few
d_call: NA
v_call: TRBV29-1
cdr3_aa: CSVESQGYEQYF
cdr3_nt: TGCAGCGTTGAGAGTCAGGGCTACGAGCAGTACTTC

j_call: TRBJ2-2
clone_size: NA
d_call: TRBD2
v_call: TRBV9
cdr3_aa: CASSRGLAANTGELFF
cdr3_nt: TGTGCCAGCAGCCGGGGACTAGCGGCGAACACCGGGGAGCTGTTTTTT

j_call: TRBJ2-5
clone_size: once
d_call: NA
v_call: TRBV5-6
cdr3_aa: CASSLLPGAETQYF
cdr3_nt: TGTGCCAGCAGCCTTCTGCCAGGGGCAGAGACCCAGTACTTC

j_call: TRBJ1-2
clone_size: NA
d_call: TRBD1
v_call: TRBV11-3
cdr3_aa: CASSTRTGYTNYGYTF
cdr3_nt: TGTGCCAGCAGCACCCGGACAGGTTATACTAACTATGGCTACACCTTC

j_call: TRBJ1-2
clone_size: NA
d_call: NA
v_call: TRBV6-6
cdr3_aa: CASSYGGADNYGYTF
cdr3_nt: TGTGCCAGCAGTTATGGGGGGGCAGATAACTATGGCTACACCTTC

j_call: TRBJ1-1
clone_size: NA
d_call: TRBD1
v_call: TRBV30
cdr3_aa: CACSAGGGRVTEAFF
cdr3_nt: TGTGCCTGCTCAGCAGGGGGAGGTAGGGTCACTGAAGCTTTCTTT

j_call: TRBJ2-1
clone_size: NA
d_call: NA
v_call: TRBV15
cdr3_aa: CATSRDPLRDRSYNEQFF
cdr3_nt: TGTGCCACCAGCAGAGATCCGTTGCGGGACCGCTCCTACAATGAGCAGTTCTTC

j_call: TRBJ1-4
clone_size: NA
d_call: NA
v_call: TRBV7-8
cdr3_aa: CASSSTSGGRRSNEKLFF
cdr3_nt: TGTGCCAGCAGCTCCACGAGTGGGGGGAGGAGAAGTAATGAAAAACTGTTTTTT

j_call: TRBJ2-1
clone_size: NA
d_call: NA
v_call: TRBV9
cdr3_aa: CASSVSGERLYNEQFF
cdr3_nt: TGTGCCAGCAGCGTTTCGGGGGAGAGGCTTTACAATGAGCAGTTCTTC

j_call: TRBJ2-1
clone_size: NA
d_call: TRBD2
v_call: TRBV13
cdr3_aa: CASSLPSGGSKNEQFF
cdr3_nt: TGTGCCAGCAGCTTACCTAGCGGGGGGTCTAAGAATGAGCAGTTCTTC

j_call: TRBJ1-5
clone_size: NA
d_call: TRBD1
v_call: TRBV15
cdr3_aa: CATSAGTGVLLSNQPQHF
cdr3_nt: TGTGCCACCAGCGCCGGGACAGGGGTCCTATTGAGCAATCAGCCCCAGCATTTT

j_call: TRBJ2-2
clone_size: NA
d_call: TRBD2
v_call: TRBV6-1
cdr3_aa: CASSAAGGFTGELFF
cdr3_nt: TGTGCCAGCAGTGCAGCGGGGGGGTTCACCGGGGAGCTGTTTTTT

j_call: TRBJ1-1
clone_size: NA
d_call: NA
v_call: TRBV9
cdr3_aa: CASRPGGDTEAFF
cdr3_nt: TGTGCCAGCAGACCCGGCGGGGACACTGAAGCTTTCTTT

j_call: TRBJ1-1
clone_size: NA
d_call: TRBD1
v_call: TRBV4-1
cdr3_aa: CASRKWGQGETEAFF
cdr3_nt: TGCGCCAGCAGGAAATGGGGACAGGGAGAAACTGAAGCTTTCTTT